The 13 T cell receptor beta chains presented below share a single source sample, sequenced in a study of persistence of HIV-infected CD4 T cells. Cells were stimulated nonspecifically with anti-CD3/anti-CD28 magnetic beads. Responding CD4+ T cells were sorted by upregulation of both CD40 ligand and CD69. The libraries were made with immunoSEQ version 4 in survey mode. Produced via immunoSEQ multiplex PCR; TCRdb's table is partial and in-frame only. The table records about 40,000 clones, about 87% of them present only once. The antigens for these receptors are not known. This sample comprised CD4+ T cells sorted from PBMCs after roughly 19-hour stimulation, obtained from a patient who received antiretroviral therapy. The receptor source for this set is an adult man with HIV who was CMV-seropositive.

This clone was seen a few times. The chain links TRBV4-1 to TRBJ1-3; possible D gene TRBD1, 5 bases. CDR3 size: 16 residues. Germline-derived CDR1 and CDR2 are MGHRA and YSYEKL. Trimming left V 0 bases short and J 4 bases short, with 13 bases between. CDR3 nucleotide sequence: TGCGCCAGCAGCCAAGATCTAAGGGGCGTGGGAAACACCATATATTTT. Protein: CASSQDLRGVGNTIYF.

The CDR3 region is CASSQGIEAFF. The CDR3 DNA reads TGTGCCAGCAGCCAAGGAATCGAAGCTTTCTTT. This chain connects TRBV3-1 (or the pseudogene TRBV3-2) to TRBJ1-1, with no clear D. The V and J ends lost 1 base and 8 bases respectively, with 5 bases between them. The germline CDR1 and CDR2 sequences are LGHDT and YNNKEL (reference sequence). The CDR3 is 11 residues long.

This clone was recorded once. V usage is TRBV6-6 and J usage is TRBJ2-7; D possibly corresponds to TRBD1 (5 bases). The germline CDR1 and CDR2 sequences are MNHNY and SVGAGI (reference sequence). The CDR3 has 15 residues. Trimming left V 4 bases short and J 2 bases short, with 15 bases between. The CDR3 loop reads CASSLRVQAPYEQYF. CDR3 coding DNA: TGTGCCAGCAGTTTACGGGTACAGGCCCCCTACGAGCAGTACTTC.

The chain couples TRBV15 to TRBJ1-1, with D possibly matching TRBD1 (6 bases). V lost 1 base and J lost 4, with 10 bases in between. CDR1 is LNHNV and CDR2 is YYDKDF in the germline V gene (reference sequence). The CDR3 runs 14 residues. CDR3 bases: TGTGCCACCAGCAGAGCCCTACAGGGCACTGAAGCTTTCTTT. Protein product: CATSRALQGTEAFF.

The chain has TRBV9 and TRBJ2-3, with 11 bases matching TRBD1. The CDR3 is 16 residues long. Germline values: CDR1 SGDLS, CDR2 YYNGEE. The J segment lost 1 base and the V segment lost 3 bases, leaving 4 bases of the junction unmatched. As DNA, the CDR3 is TGTGCCAGCAGCGCCGGGGGACAGGGGGGCACAGATACGCAGTATTTT. Translating it yields CASSAGGQGGTDTQYF.

The chain joins TRBV5-6 to TRBJ2-7; D is unclear. Germline V gene sequence: CDR1 SGHDT, CDR2 YYEEEE. This CDR3 spans 13 amino acids. The germline V and J ends were trimmed by 4 bases and 5 bases, with 13 bases remaining between them. CDR3 nucleotides: TGTGCCAGCAGCCTCGGACCGACGGACGAGCAGTACTTC. Protein: CASSLGPTDEQYF.

CDR3 DNA sequence: TGTGCCAGCTCACCAAGAGCGGGGCCAGGAGGCGGTCTCTCTGGGGCCAACGTCCTGACTTTC. Translated: CASSPRAGPGGGLSGANVLTF. The chain has TRBV18 and TRBJ2-6; TRBD2 agrees at 7 bases. Germline CDR1 KGHSH, CDR2 LQKENI. The trim removed 2 bases at V and 0 bases at J, leaving 16 bases unmatched. This CDR3 region has 21 residues.

This clone was picked up a small number of times. The chain links TRBV6-5 to TRBJ1-1; possibly TRBD1 for D (5 bases). Trimming cost V 6 bases and J 7 bases, with 9 bases left between them. The CDR3 runs to 11 residues. CDR1 and CDR2 (germline): MNHEY, SVGAGI. The CDR3: CASRRRDEAFF. CDR3 nucleotides: TGTGCCAGCAGACGCAGGGATGAAGCTTTCTTT.

A word on this clone: This same CDR3 is encoded by further DNA sequences in the sample. V is TRBV7-2 and J is TRBJ1-5, with TRBD1 matching over 8 bases. The CDR3 runs 15 residues. The V gene end was trimmed by 4 bases and the J gene end by 4 bases; junction bases not matched to a gene: 6. Germline CDR1 and CDR2: SGHTA and FQGNSA. The CDR3 DNA follows: TGTGCCAGCAGCTCAGGGACAGGCGGTAATCAGCCCCAGCATTTT. This translates into CASSSGTGGNQPQHF.

This chain uses TRBV7-2 with TRBJ2-7; a possible D gene is TRBD2 (6 bases). The germline V gene encodes CDR1 SGHTA and CDR2 FQGNSA. Trimming cost V 5 bases and J 3 bases, with 14 bases left between them. This CDR3 spans 14 amino acids. For the CDR3, the DNA is TGTGCCAGCAGCCCCGGTGGAGGGATCTACGAGCAGTACTTC. The encoded protein is CASSPGGGIYEQYF.

The rearrangement links TRBV7-2 to TRBJ2-1; 7 bases map to TRBD2. Germline V gene data show CDR1 as SGHTA and CDR2 as FQGNSA. The CDR3 has 16 residues. The V segment lost 2 bases and the J segment 0 bases; nucleotides outside the gene matches: 4. The CDR3 coding sequence is TGTGCCAGCAGCTTAAGGCTAGCGGCCTCCTACAATGAGCAGTTCTTC. Translation: CASSLRLAASYNEQFF.

J is TRBJ2-4 and V is TRBV5-1; 8 bases match TRBD2. J gave up 6 bases and V 4 bases, and 6 bases lay outside the gene matches. This CDR3 has 14 amino acids. Germline loops: CDR1 SGHRS, CDR2 YFSETQ. In nucleotides, the CDR3 is TGCGCCAGCAGCGAGGGCCGGGGGGGAAACATTCAGTACTTC. It encodes CASSEGRGGNIQYF.

This chain joins TRBV18 and TRBJ2-6; no definite D call. V was cut by 0 bases and J by 0 bases, with 9 bases left in between. This CDR3 is 17 amino acids long. The germline gives CDR1 KGHSH, CDR2 LQKENI. CDR3 residues: CASSPPSPSSGANVLTF. CDR3 DNA: TGTGCCAGCTCACCACCCTCCCCCAGCTCTGGGGCCAACGTCCTGACTTTC.